This T cell receptor (beta chain) was obtained from a study of cytomegalovirus exposure and HLA in healthy donors (dated by TCRdb to about 2017). General notes on the study: In an earlier analysis of some 610 of the donors, 276 Gb of sequence data and just under 120 million unique TCR beta sequences from 150 million to 200 million T cells were reported. A later genetic analysis used genome-wide SNP genotypes for about 55% of the 666 donors, treating that subset as a discovery cohort. Alongside the repertoire data, information on donor age, sex, ethnicity and CMV serostatus was compiled. The study profiled the T cell repertoires of hundreds of subjects by immunosequencing and related them to cytomegalovirus serostatus. Among about 410 genotyped donors of the cohort, an average of around 250,000 unique TCR beta nucleotide sequences was sequenced per donor, of which 15% to 20% were non-productive. All discovery cohort repertoires had been generated using a single sequencing platform. To study patterns of TCR occurrence, a later analysis re-analyzed previously published TCR beta repertoires from 700 or so donors and added high-resolution HLA genotyping. HLA typing included class I and class II loci at four-digit resolution. The study combined high-throughput TCR immunosequencing, statistical association of individual TCRs with disease status, and machine learning to predict cytomegalovirus infection status. Four to six DR-DQ haplotypes were handled as single units for association and clustering, since linkage in the cohort was strong. Rather than using new phenotypic data, the later analysis identified candidate immune exposures from TCR beta sequences and from how often those sequences occurred across donors. Among the roughly 410 genotyped donors, about 83% belonged to the genetic ancestry cluster associated with self-reported Caucasian donors. The study was designed to test whether signatures of past pathogen exposure could be identified by cataloging public T cell receptors. An early release covering 550 to 700 HLA-typed donors comprised approximately 300 gigabases of sequencing data and roughly 86 million unique TCR sequences. The number of typed donors differed by locus: about 620-630 for A, B, C, DRB1 and DQB1; 500 to 550 for DQA1; approximately 600 for DPA1; and some 450 for DPB1. In an earlier analysis of roughly 580 of the donors, high-throughput TCR beta sequencing was used to judge whether each TCR beta V gene segment behaved as functional or pseudogenic. Along with the roughly 670-subject first cohort, a separate validation cohort of 120 different subjects was used. The study at large found these results: A cluster of highly shared sequence variants was judged likely to be a technical artifact of the sequencing pipeline. The presence/absence analyses assumed that sequencing depth was roughly uniform across donors, and that assumption may not be true. Immune exposure information for the cohort was limited to CMV serostatus. In vitro tests confirmed that a few of the cytomegalovirus-associated TCR beta chains recognize cytomegalovirus antigens. Most TCR sequences were seen in very few donors, while some public TCRs were found in many individuals. Most CMV-associated TCR beta chains appeared to be HLA-restricted in a later analysis, and the HLA associations seemed to be driven largely by CMV exposure. The cohort was sequenced for TCR beta chains only, and without alpha or paired-chain data the features that could be detected were limited. A further reported finding was that TCR beta sequences accurately predicted the HLA-A and HLA-B alleles for most subjects in the first cohort. When HLA alleles, especially DR and DQ, strongly co-occurred, attributing TCR associations to individual alleles was difficult. In a later genetic analysis, a missense DCLRE1C variant was associated with V-gene and J-gene trimming of TCR beta chains, and the association was replicated in an independent cohort. The authors suggested that the approach could potentially be generalized to other disease states and immunological phenotypes. Because counts were too low, about 18 rarely observed V segments, including chromosome 9 orphons, were excluded from the earlier analysis of 587 of the donors. In a later analysis, TCR association rates were found to vary across HLA loci, with the most associated TCRs seen for DRB1 alleles and the fewest for HLA-C alleles. Compared with the approximately 700-donor mean, donors in an Asian-associated ancestry cluster had fewer N-insertions in productive TCRs, according to a later genetic analysis. Because some donors lacked HLA typing at each locus, the association tests relied only on the typed subset. Compared with equally common non-associated chains, HLA-associated TCR beta chains in a later analysis were more clonally expanded and had lower generation probabilities. Broadly in line with IMGT annotations, most TCR beta V segments showed up in productive rearrangements about 90% or about 30% of the time in an earlier analysis of under 700 of the donors. The study gave a list of 150 to 200 TCR beta chains associated with cytomegalovirus. Correlated functional status among segregating V segments might be attributable to linkage disequilibrium, but an unknown experimental factor could not be ruled out. Specific HLA alleles were associated with some 15,000 TCR beta sequences at a false discovery rate of 0.05 in a later analysis. The 87-base-pair reads could not distinguish some IMGT-functional V segments, including TRBV6-2 and TRBV6-3, so those segments were excluded. The classifier was reported to diagnose cytomegalovirus status with high specificity and sensitivity in both the original cohort and the validation cohort. In a later analysis, several top co-occurrence clusters were reported to appear linked to parvovirus B19, influenza, CMV and Epstein-Barr virus.

The CDR3 covers 14 residues, taking in both the cysteine and the phenylalanine. Just CDR3 DNA is preserved here, 42 bases in frame from base 1. CDR1 LNHDA and CDR2 SQIVND were looked up in the germline V gene (reference sequence). V and J lose 3 bases and 2 bases, and a span of 10 bases separates them. With regard to this clone: The antigen this receptor binds is unknown. Per-base qualities were not stored, and no clone one base away is much larger.

Library preparation was by the immunoSEQ multiplex PCR assay. A mixture of 60 forward primers for TCR Vbeta segments and 13 reverse primers for TCR Jbeta segments was used in the multiplex PCR. The CDR3 region of rearranged TCR beta genes was amplified from genomic DNA by a multiplex PCR assay. Amplified TCR beta libraries were sequenced as 87-base-pair reads on the Illumina HiSeq System. As for how the authors treated the data: Across the roughly 640 repertoires, a later analysis counted about 81 million unique TCR beta chains, approximately 12 million of which were shared by at least two donors. A nearest-neighbor algorithm error-corrected the raw reads and collapsed the reads into unique sequences, merging closely related sequences to remove PCR and sequencing errors. Alignment of CDR3 sequences to IMGT reference sequences was used to assign V, D and J gene segments. For a sequence to be retained, a match of at least six nucleotides was required to both a V gene segment and a J gene segment. Rearrangements were classified as productive when the CDR3 lacked stop codons and remained in frame with V and J, and all other rearrangements were classified as non-productive. CDR3 was defined by IMGT convention, running from the second conserved V-encoded cysteine to the conserved J-encoded phenylalanine. The earlier analysis of approximately 500 of the donors excluded sequences that lacked an unambiguous match to a single V gene segment. In an earlier analysis of roughly 600 of the donors, a V segment was called functional when productive rearrangements were above 56.7%, and segregating when the standard deviation between donors exceeded 5%. To diagnose cytomegalovirus status from the catalog of TCR beta chain sequences, a statistical classification framework was built. A later analysis assigned V and J genes by comparing TCR nucleotide sequences with IMGT/GENE-DB human TR gene sequences. The TCRdist pipeline was used in a later analysis to assign CDR3 sequences and most-parsimonious VDJ recombination scenarios. In a later analysis, each TCR beta chain was defined by its CDR3 amino acid sequence together with its V-gene family, and reads lacking a unique V-gene family were excluded. To address suspected cross-contamination and a sequencing artifact, a later analysis removed approximately 590 highly shared, low-generation-probability nucleotide sequences. In a later analysis, a clonal expansion index was calculated for each public chain from normalized within-repertoire ranks of inferred template counts. A later analysis computed generation probabilities with a VDJ recombination model fitted to out-of-frame rearrangements, and checked the results against IGoR. In a later analysis, hypergeometric tests were used to score TCR-TCR, TCR-HLA and TCR-CMV co-occurrence, with a repertoire-size bias correction applied to TCR pairs. A later analysis estimated false discovery rates by permuting HLA or CMV assignments 20 times. In a later analysis, co-occurring TCRs were grouped using DBSCAN, and TCRdist sequence similarity was added for clustering within HLA-allele-positive subsets. Repertoires with fewer than 30,000 or more than 120,000 public chains were left out of co-occurrence clustering, as were about 5 repertoires with anomalous nucleotide sharing. This is the immuneACCESS table as TCRdb keeps it, with only in-frame sequences that have V and J called. A part of the clones is gone; compared with another copy, unresolved V genes explain less than half, and the rest is unexplained. D and trimming come from the DNA, and the V and J calls and clone size come from that table. The sample yields approximately 110,000 clones; about 81% were counted once. The top ten clonotypes cover 0.9% to 1.2% of the sample.

In total, 630 or so healthy bone marrow donors made up the cohort. At the time of sampling, all cohort members were nominally healthy, though unrecorded immune exposures were likely present. The donor was CMV seronegative and belonged to the group of 352 seronegative cohort members. Every donor gave a peripheral blood sample, and the peripheral blood mononuclear cells from that sample were used for TCR beta sequencing. Genomic DNA extraction from the blood cell samples was performed with the Qiagen DNeasy Blood Extraction Kit. Recombination joined TRBV19 with TRBJ2-5; matching of 5 bases hints at TRBD1 as the D gene. This receptor was identified in a woman in her 30s in good health and CMV-seronegative. Input material: PBMCs. The DNA sequence is as follows: TGTGCCAGTAGTATCAGTAAGGGGCAAGAGACCCAGTACTTC. Translated, this gives CASSISKGQETQYF.